This T cell receptor (beta chain) came from a study of cytomegalovirus exposure and HLA in healthy donors. In the PCR, 60 Vbeta and 13 Jbeta primers were used. The protocol was immunoSEQ multiplex PCR, while the TCRdb copy is restricted to in-frame clones and leaves out a portion. The sample carries roughly 130,000 clones, about two thirds recorded once. Germline CDR1 SGHDT, CDR2 YYEEEE. This CDR3 is built from 14 residues. V dropped 9 bases and J dropped 8; count of bases not matched to a gene: 13. The chain uses TRBV5-6 and TRBJ2-1; 8 bases match TRBD2. The specimen sequenced was PBMCs. This receptor was obtained from a human donor in good health. In DNA, the CDR3 is TGTGCCACCCTGCGTACGGGGGGGCCCGATGAGCAGTTCTTC. It yields the protein CATLRTGGPDEQFF.